This entry lists 13 T cell receptor beta chains sequenced from one sample in a study of PD-L1 blockade in urothelial cancer. Assay: immunoSEQ multiplex PCR; the TCRdb copy retains only in-frame clones and omits some. The top ten clones hold approximately 1.8% of a sample with 25,000 to 30,000 clones, approximately 86% of them seen once. The sample here was PBMCs, taken around atezolizumab (anti-PD-L1) treatment. Every receptor here comes from a man aged 50-59 years with urothelial cancer.

The chain is built from TRBV19 and TRBJ2-7, with TRBD1 identical over 8 bases. J gave up 3 bases and V 5 bases, and 9 bases lay outside the gene matches. The CDR3 is 15 amino acids. CDR1 and CDR2 (germline): LNHDA, SQIVND (reference sequence). CDR3 DNA: TGTGCCAGTAGTCCCTTGACAGGGGCCCTCTACGAGCAGTACTTC. Its protein is CASSPLTGALYEQYF.

The chain carries TRBV27 and TRBJ2-1; TRBD2 is a possible D gene (6 bases). Trimming left V 2 bases short and J 0 bases short, with 8 bases between. The germline V gene encodes CDR1 MNHEY and CDR2 SMNVEV (reference sequence). CDR3 size: 15 residues. In DNA form, the CDR3 reads TGTGCCAGCAGTTTAGGAGGGTTCTCCTACAATGAGCAGTTCTTC. This sequence encodes CASSLGGFSYNEQFF.

The chain employs TRBV10-1 and TRBJ1-5; a possible D gene is TRBD1 (5 bases). In germline, CDR1 is WNHNN, CDR2 SYGVQD (reference sequence). V was shortened by 4 bases and J by 1 base, with 5 bases between the two germline ends. The CDR3 consists of 13 residues. CDR3 protein: CASSGQSNQPQHF. The CDR3 DNA reads as TGCGCCAGCAGTGGACAGAGCAATCAGCCCCAGCATTTT.

This chain connects TRBV6-1 to TRBJ2-7, with a tentative D call TRBD1 (6 bases). The CDR3 consists of 16 residues. The germline gives CDR1 MNHNS, CDR2 SASEGT. V lost 2 bases and J lost 4, with 18 bases in between. CDR3 DNA sequence: TGTGCCAGCAGTGAACCCAGGGGCCGGATTCTATACGAGCAGTACTTC. Translation: CASSEPRGRILYEQYF.

V gene TRBV14 combines with J gene TRBJ1-2; tentatively, D is TRBD1 (6 bases). The CDR3 extends over 15 amino acids. The V gene lost 3 bases and the J gene lost 3 bases, with 14 bases spanning the gap. Looked up from germline, CDR1 is SGHDN and CDR2 is FVKESK. This CDR3 is CASSHFPGADYGYTF. The DNA of the CDR3 is TGTGCCAGCAGCCACTTCCCAGGGGCGGACTATGGCTACACCTTC.

The chain is built from TRBV6-1 and TRBJ1-5; the D is unclear. The CDR3 contains 18 residues. The ends were cut back, 4 bases at V and 0 bases at J, with 19 bases in the middle. The germline V gene has CDR1 MNHNS and CDR2 SASEGT. The CDR3 reads CASSAFSGGIYSNQPQHF. CDR3 DNA sequence: TGTGCCAGCAGTGCGTTCTCAGGAGGAATATATAGCAATCAGCCCCAGCATTTT.

The V gene is TRBV6-5, the J gene TRBJ2-7; D unresolved. CDR3 size: 13 residues. Looked up from germline, CDR1 is MNHEY and CDR2 is SVGAGI. V lost 3 bases and J 6 bases, leaving 12 bases between the germline ends. Here the CDR3 reads CASSYFFSGEQYF. Written as DNA, the CDR3 is TGTGCCAGCAGTTATTTTTTCAGTGGCGAGCAGTACTTC.

This clone has a single count. This chain uses TRBV5-1 with TRBJ2-3; 10 positions match TRBD2. Germline CDR1 is SGHRS and CDR2 is YFSETQ. This CDR3 has 16 residues. Germline trimming cut 3 bases from V and 1 base from J; bases unmatched to any gene: 5. CDR3: CASSYGLAARTDTQYF. The CDR3, as DNA: TGCGCCAGCAGCTATGGACTAGCGGCCCGCACAGATACGCAGTATTTT.

The chain combines TRBV7-2 with TRBJ2-1, with TRBD2 matching over 10 bases. V shed 5 bases and J 1 base; nucleotides not matched to a gene: 8. This CDR3 region has 17 residues. The germline V gene encodes CDR1 SGHTA and CDR2 FQGNSA. This CDR3 is CASSPASGGLSYNEQFF. The DNA of the CDR3 is TGTGCCAGCAGCCCTGCTAGCGGGGGCCTTTCCTACAATGAGCAGTTCTTC. The full variable domain, its missing parts supplied by reference TRBV7-2 and TRBJ2-1, is GAGVSQSPSNKVTEKGKDVELRCDPISGHTALYWYRQSLGQGLEFLIYFQGNSAPDKSGLPSDRFSAERTGGSVSTLTIQRTQQEDSAVYLCASSPASGGLSYNEQFFGPGTRLTVL.

The V call is TRBV4-3, the J call TRBJ2-1, with D perhaps matching TRBD2 (5 bases). This CDR3 spans 14 amino acids. Germline V gene lookup returns CDR1 LGHNA and CDR2 YSLEER. The germline V and J ends were trimmed by 4 bases and 5 bases, with 12 bases remaining between them. Written as DNA, the CDR3 is TGCGCCAGCAGCCTGTCAGAGGGCGACAATGAGCAGTTCTTC. Translating gives CASSLSEGDNEQFF.

The rearrangement links TRBV6-5 to TRBJ1-6, with a weak D call TRBD1 (5 bases). The germline V and J ends were trimmed by 0 bases and 4 bases, with 10 bases remaining between them. Germline V gives CDR1 MNHEY, CDR2 SVGAGI. CDR3 length: 16 amino acids. In DNA form, the CDR3 reads TGTGCCAGCAGTTACTCGCGTGCAGGGTATAATTCACCCCTCCACTTT. Translating it yields CASSYSRAGYNSPLHF.

The chain has TRBV18 and TRBJ1-1; D ambiguous. The CDR3 covers 14 residues. CDR1 and CDR2 from the germline V gene are KGHSH and LQKENI. The V end lost 3 bases, the J end lost 1 base, and 9 bases lay between the germline ends. CDR3 coding DNA: TGTGCCAGCTCACCTCCGGCGGGGAACACTGAAGCTTTCTTT. This translates into CASSPPAGNTEAFF.

This chain's CDR3 is CASSPGLAVAMDTQYF. The CDR3 DNA reads TGTGCCAGCAGCCCAGGCCTAGCTGTCGCTATGGATACGCAGTATTTT. The chain uses TRBV7-3 and TRBJ2-3; weak D call: TRBD2 (5 bases). The CDR3 is made up of 16 amino acids. Trimming pared 5 bases from V and 6 bases from J, leaving 21 bases between. From germline, CDR1 is SGHTA and CDR2 FQGTGA.